In this sample, the clone carrying this TCR beta chain is medium-sized (0.01 to 0.1%). The antigen is not known. The entry originates in a study of vaccination effects on CD4 cells after COVID-19. The wider study: Samples gathered post-vaccine arrived a median of 72 days past the second dose.

Within the ViraFEST assay, antigen-specific CD4+ T cells underwent expansion with viral peptide pools prior to sequencing. A roughly 11-day culture period preceded the isolation of CD4+ T cells. Everyone in the study got two shots of either the BNT162b2 or mRNA-1273 vaccine. Testing of the vaccine recipients showed negative nucleocapsid antibodies and no prior SARS-CoV-2 infection. For each well, 1.5 million to 2 million PBMC were cultured with about 10 IU/ml IL-2 and roughly 10 ug/ml peptides. This CDR3 spans 15 amino acids. The germline V gene encodes CDR1 SGHDT and CDR2 YYEEEE. V dropped 3 bases and J dropped 0; count of bases not matched to a gene: 4. Overall study results and limits: Late post-vaccination samples showed marked contraction of infection- and vaccine-induced clones.

Using immunoSEQ multiplex PCR, the repertoire was profiled, and TCRdb retains in-frame clones only, with some absent. Here the sample spans about 30,000 clones, roughly 80% being singletons. This TCR came from a human donor who received a COVID-19 vaccine. Some clones in this sample may be carry-over from other donors' samples. The V and J genes are TRBV5-6 and TRBJ2-3, with 7 bases fitting TRBD2. This material consisted of CD4+ T cells from PBMCs cultured with SARS-CoV-2 spike peptides, taken after COVID-19 vaccination. Here the CDR3 DNA reads TGTGCCAGCAGCTGGGGGGGATCTAGCACAGATACGCAGTATTTT. Protein: CASSWGGSSTDTQYF.